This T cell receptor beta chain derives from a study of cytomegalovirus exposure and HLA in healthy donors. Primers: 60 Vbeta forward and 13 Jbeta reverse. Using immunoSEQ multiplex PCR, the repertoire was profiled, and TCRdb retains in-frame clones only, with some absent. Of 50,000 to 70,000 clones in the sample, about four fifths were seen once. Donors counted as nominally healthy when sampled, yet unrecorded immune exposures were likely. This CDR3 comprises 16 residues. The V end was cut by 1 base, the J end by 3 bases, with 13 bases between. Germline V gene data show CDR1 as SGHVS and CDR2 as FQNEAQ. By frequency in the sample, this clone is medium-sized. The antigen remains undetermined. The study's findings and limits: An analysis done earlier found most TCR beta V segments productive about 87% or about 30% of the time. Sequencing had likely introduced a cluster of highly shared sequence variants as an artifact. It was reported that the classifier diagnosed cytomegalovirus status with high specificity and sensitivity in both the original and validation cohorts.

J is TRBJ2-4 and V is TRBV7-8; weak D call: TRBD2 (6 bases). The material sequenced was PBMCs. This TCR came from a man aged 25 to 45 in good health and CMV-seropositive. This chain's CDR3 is CASSLGLTRDKNIQYF. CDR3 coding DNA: TGTGCCAGCAGCTTAGGGCTGACTAGGGACAAAAACATTCAGTACTTC.